A single sample gave rise to the 5 T cell receptor beta chains below, sequenced in a study of blood T cell repertoires in COVID-19. The table came from immunoSEQ multiplex PCR; TCRdb's copy has only in-frame clones and leaves some out. The data contain 150,000 to 200,000 clones, roughly nine tenths of them seen just once; the ten biggest clones take up approximately 4%. The sample taken for sequencing was peripheral blood. The receptors were gathered from a woman aged 70-85 years with acute or convalescent COVID-19.

This chain connects TRBV2 to TRBJ1-4, with unresolved D. The germline V gene has CDR1 SNHLY and CDR2 FYNNEI. V was cut by 7 bases and J by 0 bases, with 9 bases left in between. The CDR3 is 14 residues long. The DNA for the CDR3 is TGTGCCAGCAATAGATTTGCAACTAATGAAAAACTGTTTTTT. This encodes CASNRFATNEKLFF. The full variable domain, rest sourced from reference TRBV2 and TRBJ1-4, is EPEVTQTPSHQVTQMGQEVILRCVPISNHLYFYWYRQILGQKVEFLVSFYNNEISEKSEIFDDQFSVERPDGSNFTLKIRSTKLEDSAMYFCASNRFATNEKLFFGSGTQLSVL.

This chain joins TRBV18 and TRBJ1-1, with 9 bases fitting TRBD1. V trimming: 3 bases; J trimming: 6 bases; junction bases outside the gene matches: 5. The CDR3 contains 14 residues. Germline V gives CDR1 KGHSH, CDR2 LQKENI. The CDR3 DNA reads as TGTGCCAGCTCACCCGGGACAGGGTACCCTGAAGCTTTCTTT. Amino acids: CASSPGTGYPEAFF.

In this sample, this clone turned up a few times. The gene calls are TRBV2 and TRBJ2-7, with TRBD2 as a possible D gene (5 bases). The CDR3 length is 16 residues. Germline V gene sequence: CDR1 SNHLY, CDR2 FYNNEI. Trimming removed 5 bases at V and 0 bases at J, with 17 bases between. The CDR3 region has the DNA TGTGCCAGCAGTCGAGAGGGTCCGAGGAGCTCCTACGAGCAGTACTTC. This translates into CASSREGPRSSYEQYF.

The chain carries TRBV28 and TRBJ2-1; tentatively, D is TRBD2 (5 bases). The germline gives CDR1 MDHEN, CDR2 SYDVKM. V lost 6 bases and J 7 bases, leaving 22 bases between the germline ends. This CDR3 is built from 16 residues. Here the CDR3 reads CASRAIVSNGENEQFF. As DNA, the CDR3 is TGTGCCAGCAGGGCCATAGTGTCAAACGGGGAAAATGAGCAGTTCTTC.

The rearrangement joins TRBV10-3 to TRBJ2-7; TRBD2 might be the D (6 bases). CDR3 length: 14 amino acids. V lost 3 bases, J lost 1 base, and 10 bases lay in between. CDR1 and CDR2 (germline): ENHRY, SYGVKD. CDR3 sequence (DNA): TGTGCCATCAGTGAACCTGGGGGGTCCTACGAGCAGTACTTC. Its translation: CAISEPGGSYEQYF.